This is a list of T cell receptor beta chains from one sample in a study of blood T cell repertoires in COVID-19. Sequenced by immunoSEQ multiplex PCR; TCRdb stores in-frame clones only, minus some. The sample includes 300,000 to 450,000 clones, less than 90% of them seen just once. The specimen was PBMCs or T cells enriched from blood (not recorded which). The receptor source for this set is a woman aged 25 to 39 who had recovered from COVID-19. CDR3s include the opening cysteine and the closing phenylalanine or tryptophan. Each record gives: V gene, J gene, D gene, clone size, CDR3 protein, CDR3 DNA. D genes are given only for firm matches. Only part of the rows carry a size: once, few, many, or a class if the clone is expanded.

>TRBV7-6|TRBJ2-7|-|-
CASSLGGLGGYEQYF
TGTGCCAGCAGCTTAGGGGGACTCGGCGGTTACGAGCAGTACTTC
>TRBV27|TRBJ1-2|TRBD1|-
CASSSGQGYGYTF
TGTGCCAGCAGTTCGGGACAGGGCTATGGCTACACCTTC
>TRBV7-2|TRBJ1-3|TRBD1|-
CASSSQTGGTGNTIYF
TGTGCCAGCAGCTCTCAGACAGGGGGCACTGGAAACACCATATATTTT
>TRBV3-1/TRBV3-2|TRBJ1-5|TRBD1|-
CASSQDRGSNQPQHF
TGTGCCAGCAGCCAGGACAGGGGAAGCAATCAGCCCCAGCATTTT
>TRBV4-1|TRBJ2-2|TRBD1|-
CASSLSGTGGTGELFF
TGCGCCAGCAGCCTCTCGGGGACAGGGGGAACCGGGGAGCTGTTTTTT
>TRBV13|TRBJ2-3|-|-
CASSFLEGGPGGTQYF
TGTGCCAGCAGCTTTCTCGAGGGGGGGCCGGGCGGTACGCAGTATTTT
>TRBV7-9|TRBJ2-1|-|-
CASSLLAQRGEQFF
TGTGCCAGCAGCTTACTCGCCCAAAGGGGTGAGCAGTTCTTC
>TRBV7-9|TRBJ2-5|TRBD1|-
CASSSAGGQETQYF
TGTGCCAGCAGCTCGGCAGGGGGCCAAGAGACCCAGTACTTC
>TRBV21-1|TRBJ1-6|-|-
CASIPGGLPKAYNSPLHF
TGTGCCAGCATCCCCGGGGGACTCCCGAAAGCCTATAATTCACCCCTCCACTTT
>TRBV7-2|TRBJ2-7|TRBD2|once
CASSLAQLAGANSYEQYF
TGTGCCAGCAGCTTAGCGCAGCTAGCGGGGGCCAACTCCTACGAGCAGTACTTC
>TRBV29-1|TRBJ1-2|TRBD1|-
CSVGTGGAGYGYTF
TGCAGCGTCGGGACAGGGGGCGCGGGCTATGGCTACACCTTC
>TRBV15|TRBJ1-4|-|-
CATSIDTSNEKLFF
TGTGCCACCAGTATAGACACCTCTAATGAAAAACTGTTTTTT
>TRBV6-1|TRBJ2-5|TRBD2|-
CASSGLAGGLKFPETQYF
TGTGCCAGCAGTGGTCTAGCGGGGGGGCTTAAGTTCCCAGAGACCCAGTACTTC
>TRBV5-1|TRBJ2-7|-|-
CASSGTTDSYEQYF
TGCGCCAGCAGCGGAACAACGGACAGCTACGAGCAGTACTTC
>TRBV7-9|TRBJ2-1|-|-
CASSFGAVSYNEQFF
TGTGCCAGCAGCTTTGGAGCGGTATCCTACAATGAGCAGTTCTTC
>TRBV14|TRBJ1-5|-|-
CASSTYYSNQPQHF
TGTGCCAGCAGTACATATTATAGCAATCAGCCCCAGCATTTT
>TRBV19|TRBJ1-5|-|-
CASSLPPGGQPQHF
TGTGCCAGTAGTCTACCCCCGGGGGGACAGCCCCAGCATTTT
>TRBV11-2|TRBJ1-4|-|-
CASSLEGRGEKLFF
TGTGCCAGCAGCTTAGAAGGCAGGGGTGAAAAACTGTTTTTT
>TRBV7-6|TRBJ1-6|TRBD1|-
CASSMNRGRGNSPLHF
TGTGCCAGCAGCATGAACAGGGGAAGGGGTAATTCACCCCTCCACTTT
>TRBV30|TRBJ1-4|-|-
CAWSLGLPGGEKLFF
TGTGCCTGGAGTCTAGGGCTCCCCGGAGGGGAAAAACTGTTTTTT
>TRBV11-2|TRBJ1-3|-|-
CASSLTVSGNTIYF
TGTGCCAGCAGCTTGACAGTCTCTGGAAACACCATATATTTT
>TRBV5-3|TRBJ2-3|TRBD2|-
CARSFEGIAGVSDTQYF
TGTGCCAGAAGCTTCGAGGGTATAGCGGGGGTCTCAGATACGCAGTATTTT
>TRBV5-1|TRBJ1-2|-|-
CASRNRDNYGYTF
TGCGCCAGCAGAAACAGGGATAACTATGGCTACACCTTC
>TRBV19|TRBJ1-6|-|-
CASSTTGFESPLHF
TGTGCCAGTAGTACGACAGGATTTGAATCACCCCTCCACTTT
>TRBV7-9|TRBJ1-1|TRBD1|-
CASSRTGYNTEAFF
TGTGCCAGCAGCCGGACAGGGTATAACACTGAAGCTTTCTTT
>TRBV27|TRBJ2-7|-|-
CASSLSVQGNYEQYF
TGTGCCAGCAGTTTATCGGTACAGGGCAACTACGAGCAGTACTTC
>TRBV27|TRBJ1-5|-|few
CASSPESTENQPQHF
TGTGCCAGCAGTCCAGAGTCGACAGAGAATCAGCCCCAGCATTTT
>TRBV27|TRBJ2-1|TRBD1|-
CASSRQGVDNEQFF
TGTGCCAGCAGCCGACAGGGGGTGGACAATGAGCAGTTCTTC
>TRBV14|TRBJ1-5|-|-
CASSQSGDQPQHF
TGTGCCAGCAGCCAATCAGGGGATCAGCCCCAGCATTTT
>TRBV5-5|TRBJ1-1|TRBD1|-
CASSPGTGWTNEAFF
TGTGCCAGCAGCCCAGGGACAGGGTGGACAAATGAAGCTTTCTTT
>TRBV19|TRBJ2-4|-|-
CASSKGGIAKNIQYF
TGTGCCAGTAGTAAAGGCGGGATAGCCAAAAACATTCAGTACTTC
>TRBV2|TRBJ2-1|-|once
CASSDAGEQFF
TGTGCCAGCAGTGACGCGGGTGAGCAGTTCTTC
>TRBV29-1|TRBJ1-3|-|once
CSVERTLTSGNTIYF
TGCAGCGTTGAACGGACTCTCACCTCTGGAAACACCATATATTTT
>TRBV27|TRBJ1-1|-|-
CASSPGRGKSNTEAFF
TGTGCCAGCAGCCCCGGCCGGGGGAAGTCGAACACTGAAGCTTTCTTT
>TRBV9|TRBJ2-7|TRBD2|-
CASSLTSGSSYEQYF
TGTGCCAGCAGCCTCACTAGCGGCAGCTCCTACGAGCAGTACTTC
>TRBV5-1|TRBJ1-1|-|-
CASSLRGNEAFF
TGCGCCAGCAGCTTGCGAGGTAATGAAGCTTTCTTT
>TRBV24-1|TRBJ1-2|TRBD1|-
CATSDQDREIYGYTF
TGTGCCACCAGTGACCAGGACAGGGAGATTTATGGCTACACCTTC
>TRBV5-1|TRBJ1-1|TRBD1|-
CASSSTGTEEAFF
TGCGCCAGCAGCTCAACGGGGACAGAGGAAGCTTTCTTT
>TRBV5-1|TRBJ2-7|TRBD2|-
CASSFGLAGLSSYEQYF
TGCGCCAGCAGCTTTGGGCTAGCGGGCCTGAGCTCCTACGAGCAGTACTTC
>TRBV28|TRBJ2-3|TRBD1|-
CASSLSGQGEDTQYF
TGTGCCAGCAGTTTATCGGGACAGGGGGAGGATACGCAGTATTTT
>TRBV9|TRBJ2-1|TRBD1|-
CASGTGTLDEQFF
TGTGCTTCCGGGACAGGGACTTTAGATGAGCAGTTCTTC